The T cell receptor (beta chain) described here comes from a study of blood T cell repertoires in COVID-19. Sequenced by immunoSEQ multiplex PCR; TCRdb stores in-frame clones only, minus some. The sample comprises about 120,000 clones, approximately 90% of which are singletons, and 10% to 13% rests with the top ten. The length of the CDR3 is 15 residues. Germline assignment: CDR1 SGHTS and CDR2 YDEGEE. J was trimmed by 2 bases and V by 0 bases; bases with no gene match: 3. This TCR was sampled from a man aged 50 to 60 with acute or convalescent COVID-19. The chain carries TRBV5-8 and TRBJ2-3; TRBD2 matches at 7 bases. Material for sequencing was peripheral blood. CDR3 protein: CASSLVGGYTDTQYF. In DNA form, the CDR3 reads TGTGCCAGCAGCTTGGTGGGGGGGTACACAGATACGCAGTATTTT.